What follows describes a single TCR beta chain. Participants were aged roughly 18 to 90 years, lived in some 23 US areas, and enrolled virtually. Original data processing: It was from reference gene primer amplification that nucleated cell counts were estimated. TCRdb's table, derived via immunoSEQ multiplex PCR, lists solely in-frame clones and lacks some. That table supplies the V and J calls and clone size; D and trimming were determined from the DNA. The profile covers about 350,000 clones, with less than 90% appearing a single time and approximately 3.1% taken by the ten largest. This sample stems from a study of blood T cell repertoires in COVID-19. Study-wide context: Sample material is recorded as cDNA or gDNA derived from T cells, B-cell-depleted T cells, or PBMCs.

V dropped 0 bases and J dropped 8; count of bases not matched to a gene: 21. CDR3 length: 19 amino acids. CDR1 is SGHRS and CDR2 is YFSETQ in the germline V gene. The sample was PBMCs or T cells enriched from blood (not recorded which). This TCR came from a woman aged 25 to 39 who had recovered from COVID-19. The rearrangement joins TRBV5-1 to TRBJ1-2; 8 positions agree with TRBD1. The CDR3 loop is CASSLDVGGTTGGSLGYTF. DNA for the CDR3: TGCGCCAGCAGCTTGGATGTAGGGGGAACCACAGGGGGAAGTCTGGGCTACACCTTC. The full variable domain, with the rest looked up from reference TRBV5-1 and TRBJ1-2, is KAGVTQTPRYLIKTRGQQVTLSCSPISGHRSVSWYQQTPGQGLQFLFEYFSETQRNKGNFPGRFSGRQFSNSRSEMNVSTLELGDSALYLCASSLDVGGTTGGSLGYTFGSGTRLTVV.